The present T cell receptor beta chain was sequenced within a study of blood T cell repertoires in COVID-19. Study as a whole: From the United States, Italy and Spain came samples of acute and convalescent COVID-19. The cDNA or gDNA used as material had been derived from T cells, B-cell-depleted T cells, or PBMCs.

As originally analysed: Scientists estimated how many nucleated cells there were by amplifying reference gene primers. The assay was immunoSEQ multiplex PCR, and TCRdb's table has in-frame clones only and misses some. The D gene and trimming were derived from the DNA, and the V and J assignments and clone size from that table. The table includes some 270,000 clones, 80% to 90% detected once. The CDR3 runs to 16 residues. Germline CDR1 reads LGHDT; CDR2 reads YNNKEL (reference sequence). The V gene lost 4 bases and the J gene lost 1 base, with 16 bases spanning the gap. Sequencing was done on a sample of peripheral blood. V is TRBV3-1 (or the pseudogene TRBV3-2) and J is TRBJ1-1; no reliable D call. This sequence was found in a woman aged 70-85 years with acute or convalescent COVID-19. The DNA of the CDR3 is TGTGCCAGCAGCCGAAGGCGGGGTATCTCGAACACTGAAGCTTTCTTT. Its protein product is CASSRRRGISNTEAFF.